This TCR beta chain was recovered during a study of pediatric ulcerative colitis. Regarding the study as a whole: Repertoires came from total lymphocyte DNA, not specific subsets.

Rectal tissue came from one to two pinch biopsies taken at colonoscopy. Before the diagnostic colonoscopy, ulcerative colitis patients were free of immunosuppressive medication. For this clone: What it binds is not known.

This CDR3 contains 14 residues. The germline V gene has CDR1 SGHTA and CDR2 FQGNSA. The ends lost 5 bases at V and 3 bases at J; junction bases unmatched: 6. Profiled with immunoSEQ multiplex PCR; TCRdb holds only in-frame clones, not every one. This sample has 36,000 or so clones, with 73% found just once. Sample: gut tissue. The TCR sequence derives from a boy younger than 18 with moderate ulcerative colitis. V gene TRBV7-2 combines with J gene TRBJ2-7; 8 bases align to TRBD2. The CDR3 nucleotides read TGTGCCAGCAGCACTCCGGGACTAGTCTACGAGCAGTACTTC. Protein sequence: CASSTPGLVYEQYF.